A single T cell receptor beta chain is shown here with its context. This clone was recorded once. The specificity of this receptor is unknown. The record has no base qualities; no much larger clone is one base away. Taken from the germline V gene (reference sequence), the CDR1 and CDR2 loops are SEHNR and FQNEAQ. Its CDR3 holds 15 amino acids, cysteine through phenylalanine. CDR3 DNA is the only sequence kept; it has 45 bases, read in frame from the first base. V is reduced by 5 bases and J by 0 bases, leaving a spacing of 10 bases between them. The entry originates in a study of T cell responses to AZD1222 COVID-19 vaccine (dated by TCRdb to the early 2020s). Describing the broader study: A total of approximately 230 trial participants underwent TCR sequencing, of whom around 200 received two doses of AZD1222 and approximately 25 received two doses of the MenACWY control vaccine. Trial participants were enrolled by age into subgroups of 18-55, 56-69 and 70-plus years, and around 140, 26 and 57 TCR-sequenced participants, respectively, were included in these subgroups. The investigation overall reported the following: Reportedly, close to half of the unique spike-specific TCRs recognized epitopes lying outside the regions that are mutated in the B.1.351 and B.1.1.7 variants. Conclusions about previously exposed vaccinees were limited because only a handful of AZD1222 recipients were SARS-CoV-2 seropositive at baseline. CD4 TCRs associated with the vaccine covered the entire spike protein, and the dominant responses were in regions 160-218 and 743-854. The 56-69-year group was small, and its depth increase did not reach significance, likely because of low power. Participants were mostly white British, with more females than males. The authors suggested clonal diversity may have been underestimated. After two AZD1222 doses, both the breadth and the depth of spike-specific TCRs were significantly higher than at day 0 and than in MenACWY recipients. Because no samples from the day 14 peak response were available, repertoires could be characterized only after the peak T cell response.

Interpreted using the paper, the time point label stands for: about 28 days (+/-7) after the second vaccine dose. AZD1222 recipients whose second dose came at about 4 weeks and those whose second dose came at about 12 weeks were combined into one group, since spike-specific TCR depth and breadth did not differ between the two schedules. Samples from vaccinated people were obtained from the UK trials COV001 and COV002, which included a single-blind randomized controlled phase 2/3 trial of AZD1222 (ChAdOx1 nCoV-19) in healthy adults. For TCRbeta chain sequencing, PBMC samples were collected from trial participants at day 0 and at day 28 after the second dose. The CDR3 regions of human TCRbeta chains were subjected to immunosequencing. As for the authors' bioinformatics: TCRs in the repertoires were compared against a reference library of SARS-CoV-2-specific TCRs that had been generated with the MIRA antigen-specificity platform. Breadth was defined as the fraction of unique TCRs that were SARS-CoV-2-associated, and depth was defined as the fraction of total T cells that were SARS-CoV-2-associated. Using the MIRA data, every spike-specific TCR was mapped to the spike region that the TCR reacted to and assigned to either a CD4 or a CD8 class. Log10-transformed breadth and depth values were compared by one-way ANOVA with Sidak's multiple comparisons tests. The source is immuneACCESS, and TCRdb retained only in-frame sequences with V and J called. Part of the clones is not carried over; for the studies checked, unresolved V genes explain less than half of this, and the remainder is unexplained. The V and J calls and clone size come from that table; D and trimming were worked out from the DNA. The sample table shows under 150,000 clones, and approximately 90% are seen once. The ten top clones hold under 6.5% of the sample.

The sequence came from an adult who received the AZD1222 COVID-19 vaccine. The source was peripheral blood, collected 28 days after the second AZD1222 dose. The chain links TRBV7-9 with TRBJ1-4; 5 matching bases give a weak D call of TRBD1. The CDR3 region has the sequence CASSPGHATNEKLFF. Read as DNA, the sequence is TGTGCCAGCAGCCCAGGACATGCAACTAATGAAAAACTGTTTTTT.